The rows below give T cell receptor beta chains drawn from one sample of a study of cytomegalovirus exposure and HLA in healthy donors. Data came from immunoSEQ multiplex PCR; TCRdb stores just in-frame clones and leaves some out. Here the sample spans over 95,000 clones, 70% to 80% being singletons. Input material: PBMCs. The receptors shown here come from a middle-aged woman in good health and CMV-seropositive. Both conserved end residues are part of each CDR3. Each record gives: D gene, J gene, clone size, V gene, CDR3 DNA, CDR3 protein. A D gene is named only where the DNA matches it firmly. Not all rows give a size; the values are once, few, many and, for expanded clones, a class.

D: -
J: TRBJ1-1
size: -
V: TRBV5-4
DNA: TGTGCCAGCAGCACGACAGCTAACACTGAAGCTTTCTTT
CDR3: CASSTTANTEAFF

D: -
J: TRBJ1-6
size: -
V: TRBV7-9
DNA: TGTGCCAGCAGCTTATGGTTGGGGGCGCTTAATTCACCCCTCCACTTT
CDR3: CASSLWLGALNSPLHF

D: -
J: TRBJ2-1
size: -
V: TRBV4-3
DNA: TGCGCCAGCAGCCAAGTAGGGGGATCCTACAATGAGCAGTTCTTC
CDR3: CASSQVGGSYNEQFF

D: -
J: TRBJ2-7
size: once
V: TRBV7-2
DNA: TGTGCCAGCCCGGGACGGGAGTCCTACGAGCAGTACTTC
CDR3: CASPGRESYEQYF

D: -
J: TRBJ2-7
size: -
V: TRBV7-9
DNA: TGTGCCAGCAGCTTAGGTAATGTGGTAGGGCGGAGGGATCACTACGAGCAGTACTTC
CDR3: CASSLGNVVGRRDHYEQYF

D: TRBD1
J: TRBJ2-1
size: -
V: TRBV5-1
DNA: TGCGCCAGCAGCTTGGAAACAGGGGGCTCCTACAATGAGCAGTTCTTC
CDR3: CASSLETGGSYNEQFF

D: -
J: TRBJ2-3
size: -
V: TRBV11-3
DNA: TGTGCCAGCAGCCCTTACGCCCTACAGAGCACAGATACGCAGTATTTT
CDR3: CASSPYALQSTDTQYF

D: -
J: TRBJ1-2
size: -
V: TRBV7-2
DNA: TGTGCCAGCAGCTTGGGGACTCCGAGGGGCTACACCTTC
CDR3: CASSLGTPRGYTF

D: -
J: TRBJ1-1
size: -
V: TRBV6-5
DNA: TGTGCCAGCAGTCCCCGTCGGGAGGGGACTGAAGCTTTCTTT
CDR3: CASSPRREGTEAFF

D: -
J: TRBJ2-3
size: -
V: TRBV4-2
DNA: TGTGCCAGCAGCCCGGGGGACAGCACAGATACGCAGTATTTT
CDR3: CASSPGDSTDTQYF

D: TRBD1
J: TRBJ1-2
size: -
V: TRBV5-4
DNA: TGTGCCAGCAGTTTTACAGGGGGCTATGGCTACACCTTC
CDR3: CASSFTGGYGYTF

D: -
J: TRBJ2-7
size: -
V: TRBV18
DNA: TGTGCCAGCTCCCAAGCGGGTAGCAGGGTAGGCGAGCAGTACTTC
CDR3: CASSQAGSRVGEQYF

D: -
J: TRBJ2-7
size: -
V: TRBV5-5
DNA: TGTGCCAGCAGCTTGCGATTTGACAGATCATCCGAGCAGTACTTC
CDR3: CASSLRFDRSSEQYF

D: TRBD2
J: TRBJ2-3
size: -
V: TRBV18
DNA: TGTGCCAGCTCACCGACTGCCACTAGCGGGATGAGAGATACGCAGTATTTT
CDR3: CASSPTATSGMRDTQYF

D: -
J: TRBJ1-2
size: -
V: TRBV5-1
DNA: TGCGCCAGCAGCTTGGGAGGGACTAGCTATGGCTACACCTTC
CDR3: CASSLGGTSYGYTF

D: TRBD2
J: TRBJ2-1
size: -
V: TRBV19
DNA: TGTGCCAGTAGTGACGGGGGGGGCTACAATGAGCAGTTCTTC
CDR3: CASSDGGGYNEQFF

D: TRBD1
J: TRBJ2-1
size: once
V: TRBV7-9
DNA: TGTGCCAGCAGCTCGGACAGGGATGAGCAGTTCTTC
CDR3: CASSSDRDEQFF

D: TRBD1
J: TRBJ2-5
size: -
V: TRBV30
DNA: TGTGCCTGGAGACGGACAGGGGGGACCCAGTACTTC
CDR3: CAWRRTGGTQYF

D: -
J: TRBJ2-7
size: -
V: TRBV28
DNA: TGTGCCAGCGCCGGGACAAAGAGCTCCTACGAGCAGTACTTC
CDR3: CASAGTKSSYEQYF

D: -
J: TRBJ2-7
size: once
V: TRBV23-1
DNA: TGCGCCAGCCCCCCAGGTGGAGGGAGGAACTACGAGCAGTACTTC
CDR3: CASPPGGGRNYEQYF

D: TRBD2
J: TRBJ2-3
size: -
V: TRBV29-1
DNA: TGCAGCGTTGCCTTTAGCGGGGGGGCTGGAGATACGCAGTATTTT
CDR3: CSVAFSGGAGDTQYF

D: TRBD1
J: TRBJ1-4
size: once
V: TRBV30
DNA: TGTGCCTGGAGTGTGGGGGACAGAATAAATGAAAAACTGTTTTTT
CDR3: CAWSVGDRINEKLFF